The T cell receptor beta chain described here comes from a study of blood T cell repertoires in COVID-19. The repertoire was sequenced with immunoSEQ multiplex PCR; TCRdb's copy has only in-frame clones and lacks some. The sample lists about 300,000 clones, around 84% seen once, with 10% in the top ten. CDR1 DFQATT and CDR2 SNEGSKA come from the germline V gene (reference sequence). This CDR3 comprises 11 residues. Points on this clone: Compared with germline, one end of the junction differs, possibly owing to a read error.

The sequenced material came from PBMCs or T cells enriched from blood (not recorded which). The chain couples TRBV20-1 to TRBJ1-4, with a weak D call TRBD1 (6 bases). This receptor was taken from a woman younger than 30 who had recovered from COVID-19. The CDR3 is CSARGRDKDVF. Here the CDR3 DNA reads TGCAGTGCTAGAGGAAGGGACAAGGACGTTTTT.